A selection of T cell receptor beta chains follows, all from one sample in a study of type 1 regulatory T cells. A single record per CDR3 protein comes from TCRdb applying MiXCR to the reads. Of 80,000 to 100,000 distinct CDR3 sequences in the sample, roughly 31% were seen once. Input material: CD4+ T cells, either the whole sample or a sorted fraction (not recorded which). These receptors originate from a human donor in good health. Both conserved end residues are trimmed from each CDR3. Each record gives: V gene, CDR3 protein.

>TRBV12-3/TRBV12-4
ACSATGFDQY
>TRBV6-1
ASSEWVTEAF
>TRBV7-9
ASSLYGGQSDTQY
>TRBV6-1
VSTGVNEQF
>TRBV29-1
SVVGVDGEQF
>TRBV20-1
SPLVAGGPDTQY
>TRBV6-5
ASSSSWTGGNTIY
>TRBV5-4
ASSLAGGHTIY
>TRBV12-3/TRBV12-4
ASTIAGPTGELF
>TRBV18
ASSPDRNEKLF
>TRBV10-3
AISTGTDSTDTQY
>TRBV12-3/TRBV12-4
ASSLAAGQGTYEQY
>TRBV5-1
ASNRVGETQY
>TRBV5-4
ASTRQGLADTQY
>TRBV6-5
ASSEQGRAYGELF
>TRBV20-1
SAGHTHQETQY
>TRBV4-2
ASTQTGEDTQY
>TRBV6-2/TRBV6-3
ASVHGGGGGYEQY
>TRBV20-1
SAPRGQGQKGPNIQY
>TRBV27
ASSPRQGRGTSGGWEQF
>TRBV6-2/TRBV6-3
ASSTTSGRGYEQY
>TRBV20-1
SAISFGLAGSRGAYEQY
>TRBV3-1
ASSQGRTVTGNTIY
>TRBV20-1
SAGAAQETQY
>TRBV7-2
ASSRTGPYGYT
>TRBV3-1
ASSQGVGELF
>TRBV27
ASSLAGQGFGYT
>TRBV12-3/TRBV12-4
ASSFGLHEQY
>TRBV3-1
ASSPRDYDYEQY
>TRBV7-9
ASRPGLAGTAAYEQY
>TRBV12-3/TRBV12-4
ASRTSGPSTDTQY
>TRBV20-1
SARGPGGSEQF
>TRBV29-1
SGIGQGRTEAF
>TRBV5-1
AGSIGQGSTDTQY
>TRBV25-1
ASRSPGGTSYEQY
>TRBV5-4
ASSFGTADNTEAF
>TRBV27
ASTQRDSNTDTQY
>TRBV30
AWSAQDALH
>TRBV7-2
ASSLGSGGFNEQF
>TRBV7-2
ASGDRVAF
>TRBV20-1
SARSWDFSTDTQY
>TRBV2
ASSEAGTAGYT
>TRBV29-1
SAVQGSYGYT
>TRBV11-2
ASSYLRATISSYNEQF
>TRBV3-1
ASSQVLNEQF
>TRBV5-1
ASSLRDPRIDTQY
>TRBV12-3/TRBV12-4
ASSIQGYGNEQF
>TRBV19
ASSTLAGEVDEQY
>TRBV30
AWSVSGAQNIQY
>TRBV5-1
ASSQLGSSGNTIY
>TRBV25-1
ASSEAETSVRNEQF
>TRBV27
ASSLSGQDVYGYT
>TRBV12-3/TRBV12-4
ASSRQGGNQSQH
>TRBV7-3
ASSLTLDTEAF
>TRBV25-1
TRGGTMLYEQY
>TRBV5-4
ASSFPGLAREGDRDTQY
>TRBV13
ASSLVGAGGPQY
>TRBV7-9
AGSDWVYNEQF
>TRBV18
ASSPFRANTEAF
>TRBV5-1
ASSLSWGTETQY